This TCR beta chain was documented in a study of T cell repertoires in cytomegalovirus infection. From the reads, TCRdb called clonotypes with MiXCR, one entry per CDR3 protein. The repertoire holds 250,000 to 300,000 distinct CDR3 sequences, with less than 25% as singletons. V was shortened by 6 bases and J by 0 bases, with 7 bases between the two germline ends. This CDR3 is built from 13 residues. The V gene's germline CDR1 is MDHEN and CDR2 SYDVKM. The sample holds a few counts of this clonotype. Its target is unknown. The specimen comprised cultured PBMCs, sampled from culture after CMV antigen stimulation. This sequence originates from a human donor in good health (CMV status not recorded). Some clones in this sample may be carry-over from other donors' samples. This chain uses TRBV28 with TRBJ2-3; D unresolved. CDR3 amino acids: CASRATSTDTQYF. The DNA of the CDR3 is TGTGCCAGCAGGGCGACTAGCACAGATACGCAGTATTTT.